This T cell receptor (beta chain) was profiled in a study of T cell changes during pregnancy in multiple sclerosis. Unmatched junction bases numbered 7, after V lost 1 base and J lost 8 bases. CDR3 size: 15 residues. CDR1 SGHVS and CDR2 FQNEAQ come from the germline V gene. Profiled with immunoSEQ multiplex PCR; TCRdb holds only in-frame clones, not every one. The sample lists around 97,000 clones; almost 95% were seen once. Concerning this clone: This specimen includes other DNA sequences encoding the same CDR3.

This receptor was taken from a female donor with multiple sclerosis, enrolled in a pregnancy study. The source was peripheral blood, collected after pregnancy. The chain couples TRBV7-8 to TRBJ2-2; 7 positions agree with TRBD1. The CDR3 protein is CASSLVPGGHGELFF. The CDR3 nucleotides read TGTGCCAGCAGCTTAGTCCCAGGGGGTCATGGGGAGCTGTTTTTT.